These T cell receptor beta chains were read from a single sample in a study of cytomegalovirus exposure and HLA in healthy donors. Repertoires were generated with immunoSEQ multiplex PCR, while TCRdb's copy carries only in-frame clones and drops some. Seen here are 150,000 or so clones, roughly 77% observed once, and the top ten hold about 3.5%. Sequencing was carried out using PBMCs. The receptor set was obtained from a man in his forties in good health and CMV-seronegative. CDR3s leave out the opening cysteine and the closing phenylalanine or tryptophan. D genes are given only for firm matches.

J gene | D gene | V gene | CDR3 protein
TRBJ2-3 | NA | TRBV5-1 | ASSPGRGGPFTDTQY
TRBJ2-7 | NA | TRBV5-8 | ASTPQGLTGGYEQY
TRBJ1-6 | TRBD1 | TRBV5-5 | ASSTRGGAAQNSPLH
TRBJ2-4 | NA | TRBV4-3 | ASSQESAGPNIQY
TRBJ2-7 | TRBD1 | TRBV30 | AWTGTGNEQY
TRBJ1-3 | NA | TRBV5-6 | ASSWGIGAGGGNTIY
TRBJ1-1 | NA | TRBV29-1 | SVTANTEAF
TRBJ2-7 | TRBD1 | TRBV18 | ASSYGQANYEQY
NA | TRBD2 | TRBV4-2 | ASSQGLAGGYEQY
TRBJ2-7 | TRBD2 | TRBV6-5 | ASSYSWLAGNYEQY
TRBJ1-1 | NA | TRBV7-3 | ASSAQGQRGTEAF
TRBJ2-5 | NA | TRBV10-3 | AIRAGTGVEAQY
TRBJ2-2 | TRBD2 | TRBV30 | AWSRTSGGIAGELF
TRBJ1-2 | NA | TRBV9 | ASSVGTGNYGYT
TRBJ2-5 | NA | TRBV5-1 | ASSLVSVQETQY
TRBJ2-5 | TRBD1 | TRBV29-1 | SVERAGGETQY
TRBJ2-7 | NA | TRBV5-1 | ASSLDQGSYEQY
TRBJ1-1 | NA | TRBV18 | ASSPPGACHAF
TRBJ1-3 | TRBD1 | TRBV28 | ASWTGLSSGNTIY
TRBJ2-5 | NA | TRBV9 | ASSVQETGQETQY
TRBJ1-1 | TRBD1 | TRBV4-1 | ASSQLGQTNTEAF
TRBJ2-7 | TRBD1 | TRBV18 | ASSFLGDSYEQY
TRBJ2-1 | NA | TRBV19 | ASRRGGTRYNEQF
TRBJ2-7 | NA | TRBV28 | ASTTGGYEQY
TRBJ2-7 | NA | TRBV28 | ASTPGWVGRVGYEQY
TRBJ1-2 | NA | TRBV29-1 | SVPRVSYGYT
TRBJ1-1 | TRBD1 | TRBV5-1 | ASSLEDRKAF
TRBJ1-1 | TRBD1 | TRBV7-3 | ASSPRQGLNTEAF
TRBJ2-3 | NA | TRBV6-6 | ASTVGGVDTQY
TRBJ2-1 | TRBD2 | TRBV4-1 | ASSLTGGGPSKLYNEQF
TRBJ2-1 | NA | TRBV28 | ASSPGGGGNEQF
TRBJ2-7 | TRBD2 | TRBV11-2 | ASTLSGGEQY
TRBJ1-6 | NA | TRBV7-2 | ASSASLALH
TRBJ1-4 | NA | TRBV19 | ATSGLNEKLF
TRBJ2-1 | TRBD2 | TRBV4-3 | ASSQEGLAGASENNEQF
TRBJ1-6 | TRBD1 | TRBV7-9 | ASSLGTGGTSPLH
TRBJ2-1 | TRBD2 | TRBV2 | ASRDSGGLYNEQF
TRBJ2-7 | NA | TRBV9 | ASSVGAGDSYEQY
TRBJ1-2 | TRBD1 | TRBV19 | ASSLQGFGYT
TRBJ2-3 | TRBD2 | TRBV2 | ASTLYTGTSRTDTQY
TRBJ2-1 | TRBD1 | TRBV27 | ASRTGEDNEQF
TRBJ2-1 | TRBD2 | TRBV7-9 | ASSLVAGGYNEQF
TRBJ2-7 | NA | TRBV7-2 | ASSFPTDTNSYEQY